The source of this T cell receptor beta chain is a study of blood T cell repertoires in COVID-19. On the study more broadly: The United States, Italy and Spain were the sources of the acute and convalescent COVID-19 samples. The cDNA or gDNA used as material had been derived from T cells, B-cell-depleted T cells, or PBMCs.

Profiling relied on immunoSEQ multiplex PCR, and the TCRdb table lists in-frame clones only, not all of them. The sample comprises about 66,000 clones, 70% to 85% of which are singletons, and less than 8.5% rests with the top ten. The source is a man aged 55 to 69 with acute or convalescent COVID-19. The sequencing sample was made of peripheral blood.

CDR3 residues: CASSINTGSGNTIYF. The CDR3 DNA reads TGTGCCAGCAGCATTAATACAGGGTCTGGAAACACCATATATTTT. The chain links TRBV9 to TRBJ1-3; perhaps TRBD1 as D (6 bases). This CDR3 comprises 15 residues. Germline CDR1 is SGDLS and CDR2 is YYNGEE. Trimming pared 4 bases from V and 1 base from J, leaving 12 bases between.